These T cell receptor beta chains were read from a single sample in a study of lymphopenia after photon versus proton radiotherapy. Clones were read by immunoSEQ multiplex PCR, and TCRdb kept only the in-frame ones, dropping some. Here the sample spans about 26,000 clones, 85% to 90% being singletons. Specimen: peripheral blood, collected from a patient treated with photon-based radiotherapy. The receptors shown here come from a man younger than 40 with gastric cancer. Both conserved end residues are part of each CDR3. The order of the fields is D gene, J gene, V gene, clone size, CDR3 DNA, CDR3 protein. A D gene is named only where the DNA matches it firmly. A row's size may be missing; if present it is once, few, many or a size class.

>.|TRBJ2-7|TRBV9|.
TGTGCCAGCAGCGTAGAGGCTCCTATCTTCTACGAGCAGTACTTC
CASSVEAPIFYEQYF
>TRBD1|TRBJ2-7|TRBV11-3|few
TGTGCCAGCAGCTCCGCCGGGACAGCCGTATACGAGCAGTACTTC
CASSSAGTAVYEQYF
>TRBD1|TRBJ1-1|TRBV28|.
TGTGCCAGCACCCTGACAGGGCTCACTGAAGCTTTCTTT
CASTLTGLTEAFF
>TRBD2|TRBJ2-5|TRBV9|.
TGTGCCAGCAGCGTAGCGGTTCTAGCGGGAGTTGAGACCCAGTACTTC
CASSVAVLAGVETQYF
>.|TRBJ2-5|TRBV7-8|.
TGTGCCAGCAGCTTAGGCCAGAATCGAGAGACCCAGTACTTC
CASSLGQNRETQYF
>.|TRBJ1-2|TRBV10-3|.
TGTGCCATCAGTGATCAGCGGGGGGCGCTTATTTATGGCTACACCTTC
CAISDQRGALIYGYTF
>.|TRBJ2-3|TRBV5-5|.
TGTGCCAGCAGCTTTCGCTGGGGCACAGATACGCAGTATTTT
CASSFRWGTDTQYF
>TRBD1|TRBJ2-5|TRBV2|once
TGTGCCAGCACGGGACAGGGGGCGAGGGAGACCCAGTACTTC
CASTGQGARETQYF
>TRBD2|TRBJ2-5|TRBV4-3|.
TGCGCCAGCAGCCAAGAGGGTCCGGGAGCGGGAGCGGTTCGAGAGACCCAGTACTTC
CASSQEGPGAGAVRETQYF
>.|TRBJ2-1|TRBV9|.
TGTGCCAGCAGCCCCAACGACTTGGGGGGTGAGCAGTTCTTC
CASSPNDLGGEQFF
>.|TRBJ2-7|TRBV19|.
TGTGCCAGTAGTCATCCCCGTGGGGGGACAGTCCACGAGCAGTACTTC
CASSHPRGGTVHEQYF
>.|TRBJ2-6|TRBV7-3|.
TGTGCCAGCAGCTCCCCAGGGAGCGGGGCCAACGTCCTGACTTTC
CASSSPGSGANVLTF
>TRBD2|TRBJ2-2|TRBV11-2|.
TGTGCCAGCAGCTTAGATTCGGCTAGCGGGGGGGGCCGAACCGGGGAGCTGTTTTTT
CASSLDSASGGGRTGELFF
>.|TRBJ1-1|TRBV6-1|.
TGTGCCAGCAGTGAAGTACAGGGAGAGACTGAAGCTTTCTTT
CASSEVQGETEAFF
>.|TRBJ2-7|TRBV15|.
TGTGCCACCAGCAGAGGAGGGGGGGGTGTCGGCTACGAGCAGTACTTC
CATSRGGGGVGYEQYF
>.|TRBJ2-3|TRBV5-4|.
TGTGCCAGCAGCTTGGACCTCACAGATACGCAGTATTTT
CASSLDLTDTQYF
>TRBD1|TRBJ2-5|TRBV28|.
TGTGCCAGCAGTGACCCCATGTCAGGGGGACAAGAGACCCAGTACTTC
CASSDPMSGGQETQYF
>.|TRBJ1-5|TRBV5-1|.
TGCGCCAGCAGCTTGAACGGAGGGGGCAATCAGCCCCAGCATTTT
CASSLNGGGNQPQHF
>.|TRBJ2-5|TRBV29-1|.
TGCAGCGTTGTCCTAAATGAGGGAGGCCAAGTCCAAGAGACCCAGTACTTC
CSVVLNEGGQVQETQYF
>.|TRBJ1-1|TRBV11-3|.
TGTGCCAGCAGCTTTGGCGCGGGGACTGAAGCTTTCTTT
CASSFGAGTEAFF
>TRBD2|TRBJ2-7|TRBV4-2|few
TGTGCCAGCAGCCAAGATCGGGCTAGCGGGTCCTACGAGCAGTACTTC
CASSQDRASGSYEQYF
>TRBD1|TRBJ2-7|TRBV6-5|.
TGTGCCAGCAGTTACTCGGGACAGGGCTCCTACGAGCAGTACTTC
CASSYSGQGSYEQYF
>.|TRBJ1-2|TRBV16|.
TGTGCCAGCAGCCCCGGGACTGAACCCAAGAGAGGGTATGGCTACACCTTC
CASSPGTEPKRGYGYTF
>.|TRBJ2-5|TRBV11-3|once
TGTGCCAGCAGCTTAGGGGGCGAGGAGACCCAGTACTTC
CASSLGGEETQYF
>.|TRBJ1-3|TRBV7-9|.
TGTGCCAGCAGCTTAAAGAGCCCAGGGGGAAACACCATATATTTT
CASSLKSPGGNTIYF
>.|TRBJ1-5|TRBV18|.
TGTGCTACAGCTCCTTCGGGGGGGTATCAGCCCCAGCATTTT
CATAPSGGYQPQHF
>TRBD1|TRBJ1-4|TRBV10-3|.
TGTGCCATCAGTCCCGACAGGGAGGATAATGAAAAACTGTTTTTT
CAISPDREDNEKLFF
>.|TRBJ1-1|TRBV7-6|.
TGTGCCAGCAGCTTAGAGGGGGGGACAAATCGGGCTTTCTTT
CASSLEGGTNRAFF
>.|TRBJ1-2|TRBV18|few
TGTGCCAGCTCACCACCGGTAGAGGGGGATTATGGCTACACCTTC
CASSPPVEGDYGYTF
>.|TRBJ2-1|TRBV4-3|once
TGCGCCAGCAGCCGCAGCCAGAGGGCTTCCTACAATGAGCAGTTCTTC
CASSRSQRASYNEQFF
>TRBD2|TRBJ2-2|TRBV11-2|.
TGTGCCAGCAGCTTTCTAGCGGGGGGGCACACCGGGGAGCTGTTTTTT
CASSFLAGGHTGELFF
>TRBD1|TRBJ1-5|TRBV28|few
TGTGCCTCCAGACAGGGTTACAATCAGCCCCAGCATTTT
CASRQGYNQPQHF
>.|TRBJ2-7|TRBV7-2|.
TGTGCCAGCAGCGTCAGACTAGGGGGGGAATCCTACGAGCAGTACTTC
CASSVRLGGESYEQYF
>.|TRBJ2-1|TRBV9|.
TGTGCCAGCAGCGTAGGAGATGATGAGCAGTTCTTC
CASSVGDDEQFF
>TRBD1|TRBJ1-2|TRBV4-2|.
TGTGCCAGCAGCCAAGTCGGAGACAGGGATGGAGGCTACACCTTC
CASSQVGDRDGGYTF
>.|TRBJ2-7|TRBV27|.
TGTGCCAGCAGTTTATCGAAGGAGGGGGCGGAATCCGCCTACGAGCAGTACTTC
CASSLSKEGAESAYEQYF
>.|TRBJ1-3|TRBV5-4|.
TGTGCCAGCAGCGCAGGAAGCTCTGGAAACACCATATATTTT
CASSAGSSGNTIYF
>.|TRBJ2-7|TRBV6-5|once
TGTGCCAGCAGTTACTTAGGGGGGACTTACGAGCAGTACTTC
CASSYLGGTYEQYF
>TRBD1|TRBJ1-1|TRBV27|.
TGTGCCAGCAGCCTCCAAGGGGGCGGTAACACTGAAGCTTTCTTT
CASSLQGGGNTEAFF
>.|TRBJ1-1|TRBV6-5|few
TGTGCCAGCAGTTCCACCGGGAAAGCTTTCTTT
CASSSTGKAFF
>.|TRBJ1-5|TRBV7-8|.
TGTGCCAGCAGCTTTCTACAGGTGGGCAAGCCCCAGCATTTT
CASSFLQVGKPQHF
>.|TRBJ1-1|TRBV13|.
TGTGCCAGCAGCTTCCTCACTGAAGCTTTCTTT
CASSFLTEAFF
>.|TRBJ1-5|TRBV2|once
TGTGCCAGCAGTCCATACGAGGGTCAGCCCCAGCATTTT
CASSPYEGQPQHF
>.|TRBJ2-1|TRBV11-3|.
TGTGCCAGCACCTTCGCCTCTGACTACAATGAGCAGTTCTTC
CASTFASDYNEQFF
>.|TRBJ2-1|TRBV11-3|.
TGTGCCAGCAGCTTAAAGGGACAGCGGGTTGATGAGCAGTTCTTC
CASSLKGQRVDEQFF
>.|TRBJ2-7|TRBV7-2|.
TGTGCCAGCAGCTTTATTAGCGGCTCCTACGAGCAGTACTTC
CASSFISGSYEQYF
>TRBD1|TRBJ2-3|TRBV6-5|.
TGTGCCAGCAGGACCCAGGGGGTGCTCACAGATACGCAGTATTTT
CASRTQGVLTDTQYF
>.|TRBJ2-7|TRBV14|.
TGTGCCAGCAGCGAGGGACGGCTTGACTACGAGCAGTACTTC
CASSEGRLDYEQYF